These T cell receptor beta chains were read from a single sample in a study of blood T cell repertoires in COVID-19. The protocol was immunoSEQ multiplex PCR, while the TCRdb copy is restricted to in-frame clones and leaves out a portion. The sample consists of approximately 470,000 clones, roughly 87% of them appearing once. Sequencing was performed on PBMCs or T cells enriched from blood (not recorded which). These TCRs come from a woman under 30 who had recovered from COVID-19. CDR3s include the opening cysteine and the closing phenylalanine or tryptophan. Only part of the rows carry a size: once, few, many, or a class if the clone is expanded.

J: TRBJ1-2
V: TRBV11-2
size: NA
CDR3: CASSREGTYGYTF

J: TRBJ1-1
V: TRBV27
size: NA
CDR3: CASSLSIYTEAFF

J: TRBJ1-4
V: TRBV2
size: NA
CDR3: CASSTSRNEKLFF

J: TRBJ1-6
V: TRBV12-3/TRBV12-4
size: NA
CDR3: CASRDRGNSPLHF

J: TRBJ2-3
V: TRBV7-2
size: NA
CDR3: CASSLDYITDTQYF

J: TRBJ2-5
V: TRBV2
size: NA
CDR3: CASSGDLEETQYF

J: TRBJ1-2
V: TRBV6-5
size: once
CDR3: CASSYIQGATNYGYTF

J: TRBJ1-4
V: TRBV29-1
size: NA
CDR3: CSVAAEGANEKLFF

J: TRBJ2-7
V: TRBV5-1
size: NA
CDR3: CASSFGQGNEQYF

J: TRBJ1-2
V: TRBV19
size: NA
CDR3: CASSILSSGGENYGYTF

J: TRBJ2-6
V: TRBV10-3
size: few
CDR3: CAISPRGGSGANVLTF

J: TRBJ1-1
V: TRBV18
size: NA
CDR3: CASRWAVQAEAFF

J: TRBJ1-2
V: TRBV11-2
size: few
CDR3: CASRADRGFYGYTF

J: TRBJ1-2
V: TRBV19
size: NA
CDR3: CASSMVPPSGYTF

J: TRBJ1-4
V: TRBV5-4
size: once
CDR3: CASSLVGGTEKLFF

J: TRBJ2-1
V: TRBV10-3
size: NA
CDR3: CAISESLTINEQFF

J: TRBJ2-3
V: TRBV2
size: NA
CDR3: CASRASGGTDTQYF

J: TRBJ2-7
V: TRBV7-8
size: NA
CDR3: CASSQTWDYRWEQYF

J: TRBJ2-5
V: TRBV29-1
size: NA
CDR3: CSVERSGGEETQYF

J: TRBJ2-3
V: TRBV12-3/TRBV12-4
size: NA
CDR3: CAVRTSGFDTQYF

J: TRBJ1-2
V: TRBV4-2
size: NA
CDR3: CASSQPSDRVYGYTF

J: TRBJ2-5
V: TRBV7-8
size: NA
CDR3: CASSFTSGGAQETQYF

J: TRBJ1-1
V: TRBV7-9
size: NA
CDR3: CASSLRQMNTEAFF

J: TRBJ2-5
V: TRBV7-9
size: NA
CDR3: CASYSGGAGETQYF

J: TRBJ2-2
V: TRBV4-2
size: NA
CDR3: CASSQTGTRSGTGELFF

J: TRBJ2-3
V: TRBV7-2
size: NA
CDR3: CASSPGQGRGTDTQYF

J: TRBJ2-5
V: TRBV27
size: NA
CDR3: CASRRVDGRRAQYF

J: TRBJ1-4
V: TRBV18
size: NA
CDR3: CASSPQPPGSHEKLFF

J: TRBJ2-3
V: TRBV4-2
size: NA
CDR3: CASSPETPPREADTQYF